A single TCR beta chain is shown here with its context. The target antigen is unknown. V lost 5 bases and J 2 bases, leaving 15 bases between the germline ends. Looked up from germline, CDR1 is MNHEY and CDR2 is SMNVEV (reference sequence). This CDR3 comprises 15 residues. This entry comes from a study of long-term antiretroviral therapy in people with HIV. Overall study findings and caveats: Transplant-donor-level diversity was not reached after ART, though diversity increased.

immunoSEQ v3.0 was run at survey level. Using immunoSEQ multiplex PCR, the repertoire was profiled, and TCRdb retains in-frame clones only, with some absent. This table has about 24,000 clones, about 80% appearing once. This TCR came from a young man with HIV. This chain uses TRBV27 with TRBJ1-2, with D perhaps TRBD1 (5 bases). The starting material was unsorted PBMCs, obtained 0.7 years before starting antiretroviral therapy. This chain's CDR3 is CASSPQGAGNYGYTF. CDR3 nucleotide sequence: TGTGCCAGCAGTCCCCAGGGTGCAGGGAACTATGGCTACACCTTC.